This passage covers 12 T cell receptor beta chains from one sample sequenced in a study of beta chain features in type 1 diabetes. Findings of the study overall: TCRB CDR3s were moderately but significantly shorter in Type 1 diabetes patients in all four CD4+ subsets.

Expressed TCRB transcripts were sequenced because the entire RNA isolate underwent reverse transcription. The repertoire was sequenced with immunoSEQ multiplex PCR; TCRdb's copy has only in-frame clones and lacks some. Of 300,000 to 350,000 clones in the sample, around 9.3% were seen once. No cognate antigen is known for these TCRs. Sequenced input: central memory CD4+ T cells from blood. Receptors were obtained from a man aged 25-45 years with type 1 diabetes.

This clone was seen many times. The junction departs from germline at one end; a sequencing error may be responsible. The chain carries TRBV10-2 and TRBJ2-5; unclear D gene. This CDR3 region has 11 residues. Per the germline V gene, CDR1 is WSHSY and CDR2 is SAAADI. The CDR3 reads CASSPQGTQYF. The CDR3 nucleotides are TGCGCCAGCAGCCCCCAAGGGACCCAGTACTTC.

This clone was found many times. The chain uses TRBV10-3 and TRBJ1-2; maybe TRBD1 (5 bases). Germline loops: CDR1 ENHRY, CDR2 SYGVKD. V shed 11 bases and J shed 6 bases, with 19 bases lying between them. The CDR3 extends over 13 amino acids. CDR3 nucleotides: TGTGCCGTGATGCCGGACAATATGGATGGCTACACCTTC. Its translation: CAVMPDNMDGYTF.

A few counts support this clone. This chain joins TRBV10-2 and TRBJ2-2; the match to TRBD1 covers 8 bases. The length of the CDR3 is 16 residues. Germline V lookup: CDR1 WSHSY, CDR2 SAAADI. The J segment lost 2 bases and the V segment lost 5 bases, leaving 7 bases of the junction unmatched. In nucleotides, the CDR3 is TGCGCCAGCAGTATCTCCGGGACAGGCAACACCGGGGAGCTGTTTTTT. This translates into CASSISGTGNTGELFF.

The chain joins TRBV2 to TRBJ2-1; a weak D match, TRBD2 (6 bases). Germline V gene lookup returns CDR1 SNHLY and CDR2 FYNNEI. V was clipped by 4 bases and J by 8 bases, with 15 bases between them. This CDR3 is 14 amino acids long. CDR3 nucleotide sequence: TGTGCCAGCAGTGTGGACGCGGGAACGGATGAGCAGTTCTTC. Residues: CASSVDAGTDEQFF.

This chain uses TRBV5-6 with TRBJ2-5; the match to TRBD1 covers 7 bases. V lost 4 bases to trimming and J lost 5 bases; unmatched junction nucleotides: 14. The CDR3 totals 16 residues. Germline V gene data show CDR1 as SGHDT and CDR2 as YYEEEE. The CDR3 region has the DNA TGTGCCAGCAGCCCACAGACAGGGCCCCTCGGGGAGACCCAGTACTTC. Amino acids: CASSPQTGPLGETQYF.

This clone was seen many times. The V and J genes are TRBV10-1 and TRBJ1-1; a weak D match, TRBD1 (5 bases). With 6 bases removed from V and 0 bases from J, the gap between germline ends came to 8 bases. Germline V gives CDR1 WNHNN, CDR2 SYGVQD (reference sequence). CDR3 length: 13 amino acids. CDR3 loop: CASSPTVNTEAFF. For the CDR3, the DNA is TGCGCCAGCAGCCCGACAGTGAACACTGAAGCTTTCTTT.

This chain links TRBV11-3 with TRBJ1-5; tentatively, D is TRBD1 (6 bases). Germline lookup yields CDR1 SGHNT and CDR2 YENEEA. CDR3 length equals 13 residues. Between the trimmed V and J ends, which lost 0 bases and 6 bases, there was a span of 6 bases. CDR3 sequence (DNA): TGTGCCAGCAGCTTAGAACAGGGTCAGCCCCAGCATTTT. This sequence encodes CASSLEQGQPQHF.

This clone has more than one count but fewer than ten. The chain has TRBV30 and TRBJ1-1; D perhaps matches TRBD1 (5 bases). CDR3 length: 14 amino acids. Germline-derived CDR1 and CDR2 are GTSNPN and SVGIG (reference sequence). Trimming took 4 bases from V and 2 from J, leaving 14 bases between them. CDR3 nucleotide sequence: TGTGCCTGGAACCCCCGGGGGATTAACACTGAAGCTTTCTTT. Translated: CAWNPRGINTEAFF.

This clone was seen more than once but under ten times. The same CDR3 arises from other DNA sequences in this sample as well. The chain joins TRBV6-5 to TRBJ1-5; D is ambiguous. The CDR3 loop spans 13 amino acids. The ends were cut back, 6 bases at V and 1 base at J, with 7 bases in the middle. From germline, CDR1 is MNHEY and CDR2 SVGAGI. The CDR3: CASRKGSNQPQHF. In DNA form, the CDR3 reads TGTGCCAGCAGGAAGGGAAGCAATCAGCCCCAGCATTTT.

This clone was seen a few times. V usage is TRBV4-3 and J usage is TRBJ2-3; 7 bases are shared with TRBD2. In germline, CDR1 is LGHNA, CDR2 YSLEER. V was pared by 0 bases and J by 5 bases, with 8 bases of the junction left unmatched. This CDR3 is 16 amino acids long. Here the CDR3 reads CASSQEFELALDTQYF. DNA for the CDR3: TGCGCCAGCAGCCAAGAATTCGAACTAGCGTTAGATACGCAGTATTTT.

This clone was seen a few times. The chain combines TRBV7-2 with TRBJ1-2, with 8 bases matching TRBD1. This CDR3 region has 15 residues. Germline-derived CDR1 and CDR2 are SGHTA and FQGNSA. V dropped 5 bases and J dropped 4; count of bases not matched to a gene: 9. The CDR3 DNA follows: TGTGCCAGCAGCATGGACAGGGACTCCATCTATGGCTACACCTTC. Its protein is CASSMDRDSIYGYTF.

The chain recombines TRBV18 with TRBJ2-7, with TRBD2 matching over 7 bases. CDR3 length: 16 amino acids. Trimming took 3 bases from V and 2 from J; bases not matched to a gene: 10. Looked up from germline, CDR1 is KGHSH and CDR2 is LQKENI. CDR3 region: CASSPPERGETYEQYF. The CDR3, as DNA: TGTGCCAGCTCACCTCCTGAGCGGGGCGAAACCTACGAGCAGTACTTC.